The clone carrying this T cell receptor (beta chain) was detected once. J lost 5 bases, V lost 0 bases, and 6 bases had no gene match. CDR1 is LGHNA and CDR2 is YSLEER in the germline V gene. The length of the CDR3 is 15 residues. The authors prepared the TCRbeta library with unique molecular identifiers. TCRdb passed the PCR reads through MiXCR, listing each CDR3 protein once. The data show some 500,000 distinct CDR3 sequences, about 31% seen once. The data were obtained in a study of T-cell reconstitution after alpha-beta-depleted transplantation in children. J is TRBJ2-7 and V is TRBV4-3, with 8 bases that match TRBD1. The sample here was PBMCs from the stem cell graft donor, taken from the stem cell graft. This clonotype was obtained from a human donor who donated a stem cell graft to a child with aplastic anemia. In DNA, the CDR3 is TGCGCCAGCAGCCAAGACGGCAGGGGGCCCGACGAGCAGTACTTC. This gives the protein CASSQDGRGPDEQYF.